One sample yielded the 21 T cell receptor beta chains listed below, sequenced in a study of OX40 agonist ivuxolimab in advanced cancers. TCRdb's copy holds only in-frame clones and misses some; the assay was immunoSEQ multiplex PCR. The repertoire holds about 78,000 clones, with roughly 92% as singletons. The source material was CD4+ or CD8+ T cells sorted from blood, sampled in a trial of the OX40 agonist ivuxolimab. These receptor sequences come from an adult with an advanced solid tumor such as melanoma, head and neck, liver or kidney cancer.

The chain has TRBV4-2 and TRBJ2-5; possible D gene TRBD2, 6 bases. Germline V lookup: CDR1 LGHNA, CDR2 YNFKEQ. The CDR3 spans 19 residues. Trimming stripped 1 base from V and 3 bases from J, with 24 bases between. CDR3 in amino acids: CASSQVVSRGTGREETQYF. The CDR3 nucleotides are TGTGCCAGCAGCCAAGTCGTAAGCCGCGGGACGGGTAGGGAAGAGACCCAGTACTTC.

This sequence joins TRBV27 and TRBJ2-3; the match to TRBD1 covers 7 bases. CDR1 MNHEY and CDR2 SMNVEV come from the germline V gene (reference sequence). The V gene end was trimmed by 7 bases and the J gene end by 5 bases; junction bases not matched to a gene: 9. This CDR3 region has 14 residues. DNA for the CDR3: TGTGCCAGCATTATGACAGGGTCAGGAGATACGCAGTATTTT. Amino acid sequence: CASIMTGSGDTQYF.

The chain joins TRBV6-1 to TRBJ2-4; no firm D call. CDR3 length: 15 residues. Germline-derived CDR1 and CDR2 are MNHNS and SASEGT. Trimming took 3 bases from V and 0 from J, leaving 9 bases between them. CDR3 nucleotides: TGTGCCAGCAGTGACCAGTCGAAAGCCAAAAACATTCAGTACTTC. It is translated as CASSDQSKAKNIQYF.

The chain is built from TRBV28 and TRBJ2-1, with D possibly being TRBD1 or TRBD2 (5 bases each). Per the germline V gene, CDR1 is MDHEN and CDR2 is SYDVKM. The CDR3 length is 15 residues. Trimming took 6 bases from V and 6 from J, leaving 18 bases between them. CDR3 DNA sequence: TGTGCCAGCAGGACCGGGACCCCAACCCCCAATGAGCAGTTCTTC. Its protein product is CASRTGTPTPNEQFF.

V and J are TRBV11-2 and TRBJ2-2; D ambiguous. CDR1 and CDR2 (germline): SGHAT, FQNNGV. Deletions cut 4 bases from V and 6 bases from J, with 18 bases between. This CDR3 comprises 16 residues. The CDR3 bases are TGTGCCAGCAGCTCGTATTCAAGGACCCCCGCCGGGGAGCTGTTTTTT. It specifies CASSSYSRTPAGELFF.

The chain employs TRBV29-1 and TRBJ2-7, with TRBD2 matching 9 bases. The CDR3 consists of 17 residues. The ends lost 5 bases at V and 1 base at J; junction bases unmatched: 15. Germline CDR1 is SQVTM and CDR2 is ANQGSEA. CDR3 nucleotides: TGCAGCGTTTCTGGCGGGAGGGCCGGTTTGTCATCCTACGAGCAGTACTTC. Protein product: CSVSGGRAGLSSYEQYF.

The chain recombines TRBV30 with TRBJ2-1; D ambiguous. In germline, CDR1 is GTSNPN, CDR2 SVGIG (reference sequence). The length of the CDR3 is 17 residues. Trimming pared 5 bases from V and 6 bases from J, leaving 26 bases between. Written as DNA, the CDR3 is TGTGCCTGGGTAAATGTCGGGCCACAGTCGACGTCCAATGAGCAGTTCTTC. Protein: CAWVNVGPQSTSNEQFF.

The J gene is TRBJ1-2, the V gene TRBV5-1, with D possibly being TRBD1 (5 bases). The CDR3 spans 16 residues. Between the trimmed V and J ends, which lost 4 bases and 3 bases, there was a span of 19 bases. Germline assignment: CDR1 SGHRS and CDR2 YFSETQ. CDR3 sequence reads: CASSAAGRGEDYGYTF. As DNA, the CDR3 is TGCGCCAGCAGCGCCGCCGGTAGGGGAGAGGACTATGGCTACACCTTC. Filled out from reference TRBV5-1 and TRBJ1-2, the complete variable domain reads KAGVTQTPRYLIKTRGQQVTLSCSPISGHRSVSWYQQTPGQGLQFLFEYFSETQRNKGNFPGRFSGRQFSNSRSEMNVSTLELGDSALYLCASSAAGRGEDYGYTFGSGTRLTVV.

This rearrangement joins TRBV5-1 to TRBJ2-7; the match to TRBD2 covers 12 bases. The V and J ends lost 0 bases and 0 bases, in that order; junction bases with no gene match: 10. CDR3 size: 19 residues. Per germline, CDR1 SGHRS and CDR2 YFSETQ. CDR3 bases: TGCGCCAGCAGCTTGGGGCTTGCTAGCGGGAGGGCCCCCTCCTACGAGCAGTACTTC. This codes for CASSLGLASGRAPSYEQYF. The whole variable domain, remainder taken from reference TRBV5-1 and TRBJ2-7, is KAGVTQTPRYLIKTRGQQVTLSCSPISGHRSVSWYQQTPGQGLQFLFEYFSETQRNKGNFPGRFSGRQFSNSRSEMNVSTLELGDSALYLCASSLGLASGRAPSYEQYFGPGTRLTVT.

The chain links TRBV30 to TRBJ2-1; TRBD2 agrees at 13 bases. Germline values: CDR1 GTSNPN, CDR2 SVGIG (reference sequence). V gave up 5 bases and J gave up 7 bases; unmatched junction bases: 14. The CDR3 spans 17 residues. Here the CDR3 reads CAWLAGWGTSGINEQFF. CDR3 bases: TGTGCCTGGCTAGCCGGTTGGGGGACTAGCGGGATAAATGAGCAGTTCTTC.

This chain links TRBV4-2 with TRBJ2-5, with TRBD2 matching 8 bases. V shed 0 bases and J 2 bases; nucleotides not matched to a gene: 5. The CDR3 length is 16 residues. The germline V gene has CDR1 LGHNA and CDR2 YNFKEQ. CDR3 bases: TGTGCCAGCAGCCAAGATTGGGCTAGCGGGCAAGAGACCCAGTACTTC. Its protein is CASSQDWASGQETQYF.

V usage is TRBV28 and J usage is TRBJ1-2; D may be TRBD1 (5 bases). Germline V gene sequence: CDR1 MDHEN, CDR2 SYDVKM. V shed 5 bases and J shed 4 bases, with 8 bases lying between them. The CDR3 spans 12 residues. The CDR3 is CASSAGIYGYTF. The CDR3, as DNA: TGTGCCAGCAGTGCAGGGATCTATGGCTACACCTTC.

This clone came up once. V and J are TRBV7-8 and TRBJ2-2, with 7 bases fitting TRBD2. Unmatched junction bases numbered 0, after V lost 4 bases and J lost 1 base. The CDR3 runs 14 residues. Germline V gene data show CDR1 as SGHVS and CDR2 as FQNEAQ. CDR3 in DNA: TGTGCCAGCAGCTCTAGCGGGAACACCGGGGAGCTGTTTTTT. Encoded protein: CASSSSGNTGELFF.

This sequence joins TRBV19 and TRBJ2-7; D is undetermined. Trimming shortened V by 3 bases and J by 6 bases, and 12 bases separated the two germline ends. CDR1 and CDR2 (germline): LNHDA, SQIVND (reference sequence). This CDR3 comprises 13 residues. The CDR3 bases are TGTGCCAGTAGTATCCGGACCCTGGGCGAGCAGTACTTC. Protein sequence: CASSIRTLGEQYF.

This clone was observed a single time. This chain connects TRBV7-8 to TRBJ1-2, with unresolved D. V lost 3 bases to trimming and J lost 8 bases, with 10 bases between them. Germline CDR1 is SGHVS and CDR2 is FQNEAQ. The CDR3 is made up of 12 amino acids. The CDR3 DNA reads TGTGCCAGCAGCTTTCGGGCGGGAGGCTACACCTTC. Translated, it gives CASSFRAGGYTF.

This chain links TRBV15 with TRBJ1-2; D might be TRBD1 (6 bases). The CDR3 sequence is 14 residues long. The V end was cut by 7 bases, the J end by 1 base, with 13 bases between. CDR1 is LNHNV and CDR2 is YYDKDF in the germline V gene (reference sequence). The CDR3 sequence: CATNHGTNNYGYTF. The DNA of the CDR3 is TGTGCCACCAACCATGGGACAAATAACTATGGCTACACCTTC.

This chain uses TRBV5-1 with TRBJ1-4; a weak D match, TRBD1 (5 bases). Trimming removed 4 bases at V and 7 bases at J, with 14 bases between. The CDR3 is 14 residues long. From germline, CDR1 is SGHRS and CDR2 YFSETQ. The CDR3 bases are TGCGCCAGCAGCCGAGGGGCCCCGGGTGAAAAACTGTTTTTT. Amino acids: CASSRGAPGEKLFF.

This rearrangement joins TRBV7-2 to TRBJ1-2; 8 bases fit TRBD1. CDR1 is SGHTA, CDR2 FQGNSA, per germline. The CDR3 spans 13 residues. With 5 bases clipped from V and 8 bases from J, the junction kept 7 bases outside the gene matches. The CDR3, as DNA: TGTGCCAGCAGCCCGGACAGGGAAAGGGGCTACACCTTC. Its protein product is CASSPDRERGYTF. Full variable domain (outside the CDR3, taken from reference TRBV7-2 and TRBJ1-2): GAGVSQSPSNKVTEKGKDVELRCDPISGHTALYWYRQSLGQGLEFLIYFQGNSAPDKSGLPSDRFSAERTGGSVSTLTIQRTQQEDSAVYLCASSPDRERGYTFGSGTRLTVV.

The chain has TRBV5-6 and TRBJ1-3; D gene uncertain. The germline CDR1 and CDR2 sequences are SGHDT and YYEEEE. The ends were cut back, 0 bases at V and 6 bases at J, with 13 bases in the middle. This CDR3 spans 15 amino acids. The CDR3 spells CASSLGAKNSNTIYF. CDR3 DNA: TGTGCCAGCAGCTTGGGGGCCAAAAATTCAAACACCATATATTTT.

J is TRBJ1-1 and V is TRBV6-5; D might be TRBD1 (5 bases). V dropped 6 bases and J dropped 8 bases, with 16 bases sitting between them. The CDR3 is 13 amino acids. From germline, CDR1 is MNHEY and CDR2 SVGAGI. CDR3 coding DNA: TGTGCCAGCAGACCTCCGGGACGGAGCGAAGCTTTCTTT. It translates to CASRPPGRSEAFF.

J is TRBJ1-4 and V is TRBV4-2; tentatively, D is TRBD1 (5 bases). Trimming left V 1 base short and J 6 bases short, with 12 bases between. Germline V gene lookup returns CDR1 LGHNA and CDR2 YNFKEQ. There are 15 residues in the CDR3. The CDR3 DNA reads as TGTGCCAGCAGCCAAGTCCCAGGGTTGGATGAAAAACTGTTTTTT. It specifies CASSQVPGLDEKLFF.